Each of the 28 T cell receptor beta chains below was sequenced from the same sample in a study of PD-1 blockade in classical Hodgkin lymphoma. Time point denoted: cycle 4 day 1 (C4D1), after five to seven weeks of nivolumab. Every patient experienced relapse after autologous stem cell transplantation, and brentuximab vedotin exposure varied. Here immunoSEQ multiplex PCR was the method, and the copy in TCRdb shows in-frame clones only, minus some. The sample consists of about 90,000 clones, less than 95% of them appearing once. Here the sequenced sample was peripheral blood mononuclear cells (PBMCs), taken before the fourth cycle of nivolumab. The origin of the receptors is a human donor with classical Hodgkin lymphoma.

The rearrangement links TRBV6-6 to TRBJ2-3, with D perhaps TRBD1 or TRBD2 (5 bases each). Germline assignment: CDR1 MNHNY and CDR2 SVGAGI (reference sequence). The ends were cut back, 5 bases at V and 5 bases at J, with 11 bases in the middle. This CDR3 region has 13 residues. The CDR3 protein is CASSKGTLDTQYF. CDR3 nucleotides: TGTGCCAGCAGTAAAGGGACGCTAGATACGCAGTATTTT.

The CDR3 DNA is TGTGCCAGCAGTGTTCCCCCCGGGACAAGTGGAGCCTACGAGCAGTACTTC. Its protein product is CASSVPPGTSGAYEQYF. V gene TRBV28 combines with J gene TRBJ2-7, with D maybe TRBD1 (6 bases). The length of the CDR3 is 17 residues. Germline CDR1 and CDR2: MDHEN and SYDVKM. The V gene lost 5 bases and the J gene lost 2 bases, with 22 bases spanning the gap.

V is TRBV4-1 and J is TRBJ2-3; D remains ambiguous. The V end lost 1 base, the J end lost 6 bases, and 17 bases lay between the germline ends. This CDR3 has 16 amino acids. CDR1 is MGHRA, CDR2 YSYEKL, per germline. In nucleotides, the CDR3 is TGCGCCAGCAGCCAAGGCGAGCGCCCAGATGGGGATACGCAGTATTTT. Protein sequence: CASSQGERPDGDTQYF.

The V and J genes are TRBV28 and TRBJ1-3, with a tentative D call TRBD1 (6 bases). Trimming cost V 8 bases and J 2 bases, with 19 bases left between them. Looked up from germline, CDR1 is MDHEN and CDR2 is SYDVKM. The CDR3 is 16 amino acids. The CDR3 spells CASFEGRGATGNTIYF. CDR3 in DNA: TGTGCCAGCTTCGAAGGCAGGGGAGCGACTGGAAACACCATATATTTT.

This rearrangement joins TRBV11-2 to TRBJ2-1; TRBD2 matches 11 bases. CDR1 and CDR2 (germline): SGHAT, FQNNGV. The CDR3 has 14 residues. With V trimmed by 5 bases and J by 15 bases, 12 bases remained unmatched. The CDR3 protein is CASSLSGLAGGRFF. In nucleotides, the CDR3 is TGTGCCAGCAGCCTCTCCGGTCTAGCGGGGGGTCGGTTCTTC.

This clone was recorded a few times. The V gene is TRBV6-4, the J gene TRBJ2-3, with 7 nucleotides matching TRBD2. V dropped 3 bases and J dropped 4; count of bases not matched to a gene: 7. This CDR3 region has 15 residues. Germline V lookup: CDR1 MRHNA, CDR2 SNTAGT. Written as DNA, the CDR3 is TGTGCCAGCAGTGATCAGACGGGGGGTGCAGATACGCAGTATTTT. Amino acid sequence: CASSDQTGGADTQYF.

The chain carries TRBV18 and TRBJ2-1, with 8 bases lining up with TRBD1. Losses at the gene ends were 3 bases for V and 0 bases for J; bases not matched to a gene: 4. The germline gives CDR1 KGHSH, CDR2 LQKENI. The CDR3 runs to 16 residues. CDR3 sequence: CASSPLQGGSYNEQFF. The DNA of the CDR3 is TGTGCCAGCTCACCGTTACAGGGGGGCTCCTACAATGAGCAGTTCTTC.

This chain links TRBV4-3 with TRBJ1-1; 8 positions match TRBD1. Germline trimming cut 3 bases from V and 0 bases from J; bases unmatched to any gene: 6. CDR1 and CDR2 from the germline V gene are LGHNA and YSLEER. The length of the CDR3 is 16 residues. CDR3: CASSHGTGTMNTEAFF. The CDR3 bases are TGCGCCAGCAGCCATGGGACAGGAACCATGAACACTGAAGCTTTCTTT.

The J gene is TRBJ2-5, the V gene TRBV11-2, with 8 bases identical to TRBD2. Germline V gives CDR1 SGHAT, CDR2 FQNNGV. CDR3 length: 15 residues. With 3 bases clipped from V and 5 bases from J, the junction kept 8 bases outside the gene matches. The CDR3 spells CASSLLAGWGETQYF. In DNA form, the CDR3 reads TGTGCCAGCAGCTTGTTAGCGGGGTGGGGGGAGACCCAGTACTTC.

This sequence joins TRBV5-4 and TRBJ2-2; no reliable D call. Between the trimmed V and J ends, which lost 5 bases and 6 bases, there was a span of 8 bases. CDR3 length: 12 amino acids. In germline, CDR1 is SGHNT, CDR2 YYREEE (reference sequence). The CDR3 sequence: CASSLGSGELFF. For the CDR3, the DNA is TGTGCCAGCAGTTTAGGGTCCGGGGAGCTGTTTTTT.

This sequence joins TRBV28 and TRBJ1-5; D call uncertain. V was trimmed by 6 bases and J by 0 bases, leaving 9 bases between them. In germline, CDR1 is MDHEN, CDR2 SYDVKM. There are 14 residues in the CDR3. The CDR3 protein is CASRPDVSNQPQHF. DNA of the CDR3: TGTGCCAGCAGGCCGGACGTTAGCAATCAGCCCCAGCATTTT.

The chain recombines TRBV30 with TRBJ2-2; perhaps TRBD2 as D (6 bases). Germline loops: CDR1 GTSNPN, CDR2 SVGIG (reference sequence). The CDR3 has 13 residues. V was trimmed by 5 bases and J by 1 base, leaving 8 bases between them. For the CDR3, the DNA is TGTGCCTGGGCGGGGTGGAACACCGGGGAGCTGTTTTTT. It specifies CAWAGWNTGELFF. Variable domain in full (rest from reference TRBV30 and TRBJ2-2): SQTIHQWPATLVQPVGSPLSLECTVEGTSNPNLYWYRQAAGRGLQLLFYSVGIGQISSEVPQNLSASRPQDRQFILSSKKLLLSDSGFYLCAWAGWNTGELFFGEGSRLTVL.

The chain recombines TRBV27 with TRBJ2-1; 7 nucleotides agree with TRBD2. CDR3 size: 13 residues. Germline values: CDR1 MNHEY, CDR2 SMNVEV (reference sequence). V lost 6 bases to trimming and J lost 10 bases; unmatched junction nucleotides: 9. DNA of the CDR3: TGTGCCAGCAGGGTCAGCGGGGTAGGCGAGCAGTTCTTC. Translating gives CASRVSGVGEQFF.

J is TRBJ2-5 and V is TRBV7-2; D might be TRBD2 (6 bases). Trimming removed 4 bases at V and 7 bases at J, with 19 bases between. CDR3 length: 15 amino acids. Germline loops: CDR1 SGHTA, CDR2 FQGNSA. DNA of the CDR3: TGTGCCAGCAGCTCTACGGGAGAGTATTCCCGGACCCAGTACTTC. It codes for CASSSTGEYSRTQYF.

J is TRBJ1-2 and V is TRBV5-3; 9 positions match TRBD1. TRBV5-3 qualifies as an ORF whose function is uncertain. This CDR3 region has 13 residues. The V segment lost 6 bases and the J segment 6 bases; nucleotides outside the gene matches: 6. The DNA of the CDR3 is TGTGCCAGAACCGAGACAGGGGGACATGGCTACACCTTC. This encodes CARTETGGHGYTF.

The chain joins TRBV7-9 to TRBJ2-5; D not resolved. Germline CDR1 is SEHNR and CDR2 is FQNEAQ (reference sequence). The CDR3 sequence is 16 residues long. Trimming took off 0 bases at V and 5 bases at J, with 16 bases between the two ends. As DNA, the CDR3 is TGTGCCAGCAGCTTAGCGCTGGTCCTGACATTCGAGACCCAGTACTTC. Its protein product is CASSLALVLTFETQYF.

The CDR3 DNA follows: TGTGCCAGCAGGGATAGCGGGGGCTCCTACGAGCAGTACTTC. Translation gives CASRDSGGSYEQYF. The chain couples TRBV4-2 to TRBJ2-7, with 9 bases that match TRBD2. Per the germline V gene, CDR1 is LGHNA and CDR2 is YNFKEQ. The CDR3 is 14 amino acids. V gave up 6 bases and J gave up 0 bases; unmatched junction bases: 3.

CDR3 coding DNA: TGTGCCAGCAGCCAGACAGGGGCGCGGGAGACCCAGTACTTC. It codes for CASSQTGARETQYF. This sequence joins TRBV11-1 and TRBJ2-5; the match to TRBD1 covers 8 bases. This CDR3 is built from 14 residues. Germline values: CDR1 SGHAT, CDR2 FQDESV (reference sequence). Trimming removed 5 bases from V and 5 bases from J; junction bases left unmatched: 7.

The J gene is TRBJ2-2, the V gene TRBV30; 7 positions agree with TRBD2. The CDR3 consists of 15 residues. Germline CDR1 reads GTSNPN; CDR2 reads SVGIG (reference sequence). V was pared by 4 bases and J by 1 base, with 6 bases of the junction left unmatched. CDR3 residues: CAWNLGGMNTGELFF. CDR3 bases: TGTGCCTGGAACTTGGGGGGGATGAACACCGGGGAGCTGTTTTTT.

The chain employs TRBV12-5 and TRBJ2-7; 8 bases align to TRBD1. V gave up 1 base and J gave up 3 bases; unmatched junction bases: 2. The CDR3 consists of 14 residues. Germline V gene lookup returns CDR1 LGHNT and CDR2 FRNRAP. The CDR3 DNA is TGTGCTAGTGGTTTGGGGACAGGGCTCTACGAGCAGTACTTC. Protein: CASGLGTGLYEQYF.

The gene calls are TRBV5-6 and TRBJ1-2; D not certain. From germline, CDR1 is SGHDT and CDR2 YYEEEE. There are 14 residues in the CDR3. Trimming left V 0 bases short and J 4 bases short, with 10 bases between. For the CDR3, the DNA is TGTGCCAGCAGCTTGGCCGGGGTCGGCTATGGCTACACCTTC. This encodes CASSLAGVGYGYTF.

The DNA for the CDR3 is TGTGCCAGCAGCTTAACCGGACAGGGTACTATGAACACTGAAGCTTTCTTT. Amino acid sequence: CASSLTGQGTMNTEAFF. V is TRBV7-2 and J is TRBJ1-1; 8 positions match TRBD1. The V and J ends lost 2 bases and 0 bases, in that order; junction bases with no gene match: 8. CDR1 and CDR2 from the germline V gene are SGHTA and FQGNSA. This CDR3 has 17 residues. Combining the CDR3 with reference TRBV7-2 and TRBJ1-1 gives the whole variable domain GAGVSQSPSNKVTEKGKDVELRCDPISGHTALYWYRQSLGQGLEFLIYFQGNSAPDKSGLPSDRFSAERTGGSVSTLTIQRTQQEDSAVYLCASSLTGQGTMNTEAFFGQGTRLTVV.

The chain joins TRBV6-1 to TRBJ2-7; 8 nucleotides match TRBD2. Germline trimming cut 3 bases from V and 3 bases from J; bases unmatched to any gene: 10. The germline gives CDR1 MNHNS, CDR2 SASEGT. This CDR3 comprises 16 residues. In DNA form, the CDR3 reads TGTGCCAGCAGTGACCTGGGCAGCGGGGGAGGCTACGAGCAGTACTTC. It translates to CASSDLGSGGGYEQYF.

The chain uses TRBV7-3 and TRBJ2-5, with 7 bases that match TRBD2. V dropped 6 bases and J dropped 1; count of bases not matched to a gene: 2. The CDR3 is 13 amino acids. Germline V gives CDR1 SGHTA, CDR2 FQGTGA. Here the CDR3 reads CASSRGVQETQYF. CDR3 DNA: TGTGCCAGCAGTCGGGGGGTCCAAGAGACCCAGTACTTC.

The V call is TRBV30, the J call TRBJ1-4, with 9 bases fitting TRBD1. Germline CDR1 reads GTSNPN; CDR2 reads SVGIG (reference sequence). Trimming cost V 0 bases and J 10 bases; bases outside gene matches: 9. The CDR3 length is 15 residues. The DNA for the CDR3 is TGTGCCTGGAGTGTGGGGACAGGGATACGTGGAAAACTGTTTTTT. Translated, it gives CAWSVGTGIRGKLFF.

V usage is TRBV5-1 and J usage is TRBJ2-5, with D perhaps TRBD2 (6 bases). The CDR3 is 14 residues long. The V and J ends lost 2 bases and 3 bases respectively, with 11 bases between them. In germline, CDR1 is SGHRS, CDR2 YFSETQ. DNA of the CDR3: TGCGCCAGCAGCTTCCACGGGGGAGAAGAGACCCAGTACTTC. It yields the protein CASSFHGGEETQYF.

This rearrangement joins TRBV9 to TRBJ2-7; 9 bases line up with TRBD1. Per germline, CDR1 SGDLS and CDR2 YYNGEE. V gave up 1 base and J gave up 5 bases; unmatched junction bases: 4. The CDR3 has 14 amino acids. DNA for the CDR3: TGTGCCAGCAGCGTATCTTGGACAGGGGACGAGCAGTACTTC. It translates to CASSVSWTGDEQYF.

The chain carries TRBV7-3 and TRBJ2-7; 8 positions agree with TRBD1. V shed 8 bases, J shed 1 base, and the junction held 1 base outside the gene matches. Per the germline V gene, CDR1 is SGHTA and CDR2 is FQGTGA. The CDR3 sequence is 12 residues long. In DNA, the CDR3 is TGTGCCAGCGGGACAGGATCCTACGAGCAGTACTTC. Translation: CASGTGSYEQYF.